This entry concerns a single T cell receptor (beta chain). Its target is unknown. The CDR3 contains 14 residues. Germline CDR1 and CDR2: SNHLY and FYNNEI. V was cut by 3 bases and J by 4 bases, with 12 bases left in between. These data belong to a study of cytomegalovirus exposure and HLA in healthy donors. The study's findings and limits: Cytomegalovirus-associated TCR beta chains were listed, numbering more than 150.

The method was immunoSEQ multiplex PCR; TCRdb's version includes in-frame clones alone and lacks a portion of them. Among about 120,000 clones listed, approximately 87% were seen once. Sequencing used PBMCs. The clonotype comes from a woman aged 18-29 years in good health and CMV-seropositive. The gene calls are TRBV2 and TRBJ1-2; tentatively, D is TRBD1 (6 bases). In DNA form, the CDR3 reads TGTGCCAGCAGTGATACAGGGACCTTCTATGGCTACACCTTC. Amino acids: CASSDTGTFYGYTF.